This TCR beta chain was sequenced during a study of T cells in Graves' hyperthyroidism and ophthalmopathy. The TCR beta CDR3 regions underwent amplification using RNA transcripts as the source. The HTBI primer set drove a first-round RT-PCR of the TCR CDR3. Using its own MiXCR run on the multiplex PCR reads, TCRdb lists one record per CDR3 protein. Counted here are roughly 580,000 distinct CDR3 sequences, around 42% occurring once; the ten biggest clones make up 8.2%. The patients, who ranged from 18 to 65 in age, presented with newly diagnosed hyperthyroidism lasting under 2 months. Specimen: peripheral blood or thyroid tissue (not recorded which). The clonotype originates from a woman aged 18-35 years with Graves' hyperthyroidism.

The CDR3 bases are TGTGCCAGCTACCCGGGACTCAGATGGACTAAAAAAAAACTGTTTTTT. The encoded protein is CASYPGLRWTKKKLFF. The chain combines TRBV11-2 with TRBJ1-4; D is possibly TRBD1 (5 bases). Germline CDR1 and CDR2: SGHAT and FQNNGV. The CDR3 has 16 residues. V was cut by 8 bases and J by 9 bases, with 25 bases left in between.